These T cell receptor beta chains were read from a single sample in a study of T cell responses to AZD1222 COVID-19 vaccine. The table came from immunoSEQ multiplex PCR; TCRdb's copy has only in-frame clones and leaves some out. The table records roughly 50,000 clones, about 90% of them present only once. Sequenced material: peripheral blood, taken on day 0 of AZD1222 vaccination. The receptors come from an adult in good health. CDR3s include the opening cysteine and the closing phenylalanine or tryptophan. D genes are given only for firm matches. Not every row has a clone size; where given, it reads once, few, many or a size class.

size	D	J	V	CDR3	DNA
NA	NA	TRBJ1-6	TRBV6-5	CASSYADRGNSPLHF	TGTGCCAGCAGTTACGCCGACAGAGGAAACTCACCCCTCCACTTT
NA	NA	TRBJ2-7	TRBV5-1	CASSLEKDSYEQYF	TGCGCCAGCAGCTTGGAAAAGGACTCCTACGAGCAGTACTTC
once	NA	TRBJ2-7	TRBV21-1	CASSDLDCSYEQYF	TGTGCCAGCAGCGATCTTGACTGTTCCTACGAGCAGTACTTC
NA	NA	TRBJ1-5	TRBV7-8	CASSPTQGNQPQHF	TGTGCCAGCAGCCCAACACAGGGCAATCAGCCCCAGCATTTT
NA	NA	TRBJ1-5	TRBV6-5	CASSYSGRNQPQHF	TGTGCCAGCAGTTACTCAGGCAGGAATCAGCCCCAGCATTTT
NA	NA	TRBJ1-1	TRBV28	CASSLGTYTEAFF	TGTGCCAGCAGTTTAGGGACGTACACTGAAGCTTTCTTT
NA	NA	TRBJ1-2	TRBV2	CASSERQGANYGYTF	TGTGCCAGCAGTGAAAGACAAGGAGCTAACTATGGCTACACCTTC
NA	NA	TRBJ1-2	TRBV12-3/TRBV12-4	CASSSGTVYGYTF	TGTGCCAGCAGTTCCGGGACGGTCTATGGCTACACCTTC
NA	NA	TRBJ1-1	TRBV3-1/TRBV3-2	CASSQQGTEAFF	TGTGCCAGCAGCCAGCAGGGGACTGAAGCTTTCTTT
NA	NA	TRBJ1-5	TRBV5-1	CASSLLGIKNQPQHF	TGCGCCAGCAGCTTGTTGGGTATCAAAAATCAGCCCCAGCATTTT
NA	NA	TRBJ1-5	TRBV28	CASTRRQVQNQPQHF	TGTGCCAGCACCCGCCGGCAGGTGCAAAATCAGCCCCAGCATTTT
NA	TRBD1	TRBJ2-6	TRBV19	CASSLFDRGRLTGANVLTF	TGTGCCAGTAGTCTCTTCGACAGGGGGCGACTAACTGGGGCCAACGTCCTGACTTTC
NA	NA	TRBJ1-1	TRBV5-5	CASSDRLAPDTEAFF	TGTGCCAGCAGCGATCGACTTGCCCCCGACACTGAAGCTTTCTTT
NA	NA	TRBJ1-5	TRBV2	CASTDSFSNQPQHF	TGTGCCAGCACTGACAGTTTTAGCAATCAGCCCCAGCATTTT
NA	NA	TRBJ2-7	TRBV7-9	CASTPGVGTYEQYF	TGTGCCAGCACCCCAGGTGTAGGGACCTACGAGCAGTACTTC
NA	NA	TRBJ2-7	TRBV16	CASSQSRSGAGQYF	TGTGCCAGCAGCCAATCGAGATCGGGGGCAGGGCAGTACTTC
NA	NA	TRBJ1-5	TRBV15	CATSRGPDQPQHF	TGTGCCACCAGCAGAGGCCCCGATCAGCCCCAGCATTTT
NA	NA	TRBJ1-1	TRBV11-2	CASSLVARGVINTEAFF	TGTGCCAGCAGCTTAGTGGCGAGGGGGGTAATTAACACTGAAGCTTTCTTT
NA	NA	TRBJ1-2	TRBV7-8	CASSLGEIGYGYTF	TGTGCCAGCAGCTTAGGAGAAATAGGCTATGGCTACACCTTC
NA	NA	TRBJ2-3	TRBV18	CASSQGVDTQYF	TGTGCCAGCTCACAAGGGGTAGATACGCAGTATTTT